The rows below give T cell receptor beta chains drawn from one sample of a study of blood T cell repertoires in COVID-19. The data were produced by immunoSEQ multiplex PCR, yet TCRdb's version contains in-frame clones alone and is incomplete. Here the sample spans around 100,000 clones, approximately 81% being singletons. Sample: peripheral blood. The receptors originated from a human donor in a cohort sampled during active COVID-19. The CDR3 runs from the conserved cysteine through the conserved F or W. A D gene is named only where the DNA matches it firmly. For some rows the clone size is stated as once, few or many, or as a class when expanded; others skip it.

- TRBJ2-7 TRBV7-9 - CASSDLQGSPYEQYF TGTGCCAGCAGCGACCTACAGGGTTCCCCCTACGAGCAGTACTTC
TRBD2 TRBJ2-1 TRBV6-2/TRBV6-3 once CASSPLAGGLYEQFF TGTGCCAGCAGTCCGCTAGCGGGAGGGTTGTATGAGCAGTTCTTC
- TRBJ2-1 TRBV10-3 - CAINGGSNEQFF TGTGCCATCAACGGGGGTAGCAATGAGCAGTTCTTC
TRBD2 TRBJ2-3 TRBV4-3 - CASSQSRTSGKTTQYF TGCGCCAGCAGCCAATCGAGGACTAGCGGGAAAACGACGCAGTATTTT
- TRBJ2-2 TRBV25-1 few CASRQGPGELFF TGTGCCAGCAGACAGGGTCCCGGGGAGCTGTTTTTT
- TRBJ1-4 TRBV19 - CASSIDRANEKLFF TGTGCCAGTAGTATCGATAGAGCTAATGAAAAACTGTTTTTT
TRBD1 TRBJ1-2 TRBV30 - CAWSGTGGLLGYTF TGTGCCTGGAGTGGGACAGGGGGCTTACTTGGCTACACCTTC
- TRBJ1-3 TRBV29-1 - CSVGSRGSGNTIYF TGCAGCGTTGGTAGCAGGGGCTCTGGAAACACCATATATTTT
- TRBJ2-7 TRBV5-1 - CASSLEDSRPSYEQYF TGCGCCAGCAGCTTGGAGGACAGCCGACCCTCCTACGAGCAGTACTTC
- TRBJ2-7 TRBV6-5 - CASSLAGAGFYEQYF TGTGCCAGCAGCCTTGCCGGGGCGGGGTTCTACGAGCAGTACTTC
- TRBJ1-5 TRBV6-6 - CASSYSSGGGGQPQHF TGTGCCAGCAGTTACTCGTCCGGTGGGGGCGGACAGCCCCAGCATTTT
TRBD1 TRBJ1-4 TRBV12-5 - CASGPGQGNEKLFF TGTGCTAGTGGCCCCGGACAGGGTAATGAAAAACTGTTTTTT
TRBD1 TRBJ1-5 TRBV6-5 - CASSHRGDQPQHF TGTGCCAGCAGTCACAGGGGGGATCAGCCCCAGCATTTT
- TRBJ1-3 TRBV9 - CASSAAPKGAIYF TGTGCCAGCAGCGCAGCTCCTAAGGGGGCCATATATTTT
- TRBJ2-7 TRBV4-3 - CASSQDLGDSNYEQYF TGCGCCAGCAGCCAAGATCTAGGGGACTCGAACTACGAGCAGTACTTC
TRBD1 TRBJ2-5 TRBV12-3/TRBV12-4 - CASRGQGETQYF TGTGCCAGCAGAGGACAGGGAGAGACCCAGTACTTC
TRBD1 TRBJ2-7 TRBV30 - CAWSSGQGAEQYF TGTGCCTGGAGTTCGGGACAGGGGGCCGAGCAGTACTTC
- TRBJ1-3 TRBV10-3 - CAISDYRGGNSGNTIYF TGTGCCATCAGTGACTACCGGGGGGGGAACTCTGGAAACACCATATATTTT
- TRBJ2-7 TRBV27 - CASSSLRTYEQYF TGTGCCAGCAGTTCGCTCAGAACCTACGAGCAGTACTTC
- TRBJ1-4 TRBV6-5 - CASSSRAGGEKLFF TGTGCCAGCAGCTCGCGGGCTGGAGGCGAAAAACTGTTTTTT
TRBD2 TRBJ2-5 TRBV7-7 - CASSLDGRGGKETQYF TGTGCCAGCAGCTTAGATGGGCGCGGGGGGAAAGAGACCCAGTACTTC
- TRBJ1-3 TRBV2 - CASSDADGNTIYF TGTGCCAGCAGTGATGCGGATGGAAACACCATATATTTT
TRBD2 TRBJ2-1 TRBV6-5 - CASSYVAGYSYNEQFF TGTGCCAGCAGTTACGTAGCGGGGTACTCCTACAATGAGCAGTTCTTC
- TRBJ1-3 TRBV3-1/TRBV3-2 - CASSQKTAGASSGNTIYF TGTGCCAGCAGCCAAAAGACAGCCGGCGCTTCATCTGGAAACACCATATATTTT
- TRBJ1-3 TRBV9 - CASSVAFGNTIYF TGTGCCAGCAGCGTAGCTTTTGGAAACACCATATATTTT
- TRBJ2-1 TRBV19 - CASSIVPGRGGDYNEQFF TGTGCCAGTAGTATAGTTCCAGGCCGTGGGGGCGATTACAATGAGCAGTTCTTC
TRBD1 TRBJ1-1 TRBV7-8 - CASREQGAQGAFF TGTGCCAGCAGGGAACAGGGGGCGCAGGGAGCTTTCTTT
- TRBJ1-2 TRBV18 - CASSPPTSGLGYTF TGTGCCAGCTCACCACCGACGTCAGGGTTAGGCTACACCTTC
TRBD2 TRBJ2-5 TRBV7-9 many CASSPRRTSGQQETQYF TGTGCCAGCAGCCCTAGACGGACTAGCGGGCAGCAAGAGACCCAGTACTTC
TRBD2 TRBJ2-7 TRBV11-3 few CASSLYSGTSVWEQYF TGTGCCAGCAGCCTCTATTCGGGTACTAGCGTTTGGGAGCAGTACTTC
TRBD1 TRBJ2-3 TRBV3-1/TRBV3-2 - CASSQRDRVHRDTQYF TGTGCCAGCAGCCAAAGGGACAGGGTACATAGAGATACGCAGTATTTT
- TRBJ2-3 TRBV5-4 - CASSLDQDSLTDTQYF TGTGCCAGCAGCTTGGATCAAGATAGTCTAACAGATACGCAGTATTTT
TRBD1 TRBJ1-4 TRBV10-3 - CAISRGQGAGEKLFF TGTGCCATCAGCCGAGGACAGGGGGCCGGTGAAAAACTGTTTTTT
- TRBJ2-1 TRBV5-6 - CASRPGKGNEQFF TGTGCCAGCAGACCCGGGAAAGGAAATGAGCAGTTCTTC
- TRBJ2-7 TRBV19 - CASSIASWQEGSEQYF TGTGCCAGTAGTATAGCCTCCTGGCAGGAGGGTAGCGAGCAGTACTTC
- TRBJ2-7 TRBV18 - CASSPGGSYEQYF TGTGCCAGCTCACCGGGGGGTTCCTACGAGCAGTACTTC
TRBD2 TRBJ2-1 TRBV6-2/TRBV6-3 - CASSLTSGVSNEQFF TGTGCCAGCAGCCTGACTAGCGGGGTCTCTAATGAGCAGTTCTTC
TRBD1 TRBJ2-7 TRBV7-9 - CASSVDRTGFYEQYF TGTGCCAGCAGCGTAGACAGGACAGGGTTCTACGAGCAGTACTTC
- TRBJ2-2 TRBV4-1 few CASSARRTGELFF TGCGCCAGCAGCGCACGGAGGACCGGGGAGCTGTTTTTT
- TRBJ2-3 TRBV11-3 - CASSFSGSTDTQYF TGTGCCAGCAGCTTTAGCGGTAGCACAGATACGCAGTATTTT
- TRBJ1-1 TRBV6-6 - CASSYPHSGRDTEAFF TGTGCCAGCAGTTACCCCCATTCGGGCAGGGACACTGAAGCTTTCTTT
- TRBJ1-4 TRBV5-6 - CASSPGRLGQKLFF TGTGCCAGCAGCCCCGGCAGATTGGGGCAAAAACTGTTTTTT
TRBD1 TRBJ1-1 TRBV6-6 few CASSQRQGANAFF TGTGCCAGCAGTCAGAGACAGGGGGCTAACGCTTTCTTT
- TRBJ2-7 TRBV28 few CASTPWGITYEQYF TGTGCCAGCACCCCCTGGGGCATAACCTACGAGCAGTACTTC
- TRBJ2-6 TRBV27 - CASSLEISGANVLTF TGTGCCAGCAGTTTGGAGATCTCTGGGGCCAACGTCCTGACTTTC
TRBD1 TRBJ2-7 TRBV5-1 - CASSIGTGPSYEQYF TGCGCCAGCAGCATAGGGACAGGGCCTTCCTACGAGCAGTACTTC
TRBD1 TRBJ1-1 TRBV12-3/TRBV12-4 few CASRRGQLEAFF TGTGCCAGCAGACGGGGACAGCTTGAAGCTTTCTTT
TRBD2 TRBJ2-1 TRBV4-1 - CASSRTPGLDYNEQFF TGCGCCAGCAGCCGAACACCGGGACTAGATTACAATGAGCAGTTCTTC
- TRBJ2-3 TRBV19 - CASSMGGTDTQYF TGTGCCAGTAGTATGGGCGGCACAGATACGCAGTATTTT
TRBD1 TRBJ2-4 TRBV6-5 - CASSLRTGTDIQYF TGTGCCAGCAGTCTCCGGACAGGGACGGACATTCAGTACTTC
- TRBJ1-1 TRBV5-1 few CASSLGQGLFGRENTEAFF TGCGCCAGCAGCTTGGGGCAGGGGCTATTCGGAAGGGAGAACACTGAAGCTTTCTTT
- TRBJ1-5 TRBV19 - CASSMAGPAQPQHF TGTGCCAGTAGTATGGCGGGGCCGGCTCAGCCCCAGCATTTT
- TRBJ2-7 TRBV6-2/TRBV6-3 - CASSYSPNSLRAYEQYF TGTGCCAGCAGTTACTCTCCGAACTCGTTGCGGGCCTACGAGCAGTACTTC
- TRBJ1-6 TRBV5-1 - CASSLELQGGNSPLHF TGCGCCAGCAGCTTGGAGTTGCAGGGTGGAAATTCACCCCTCCACTTT
- TRBJ1-3 TRBV7-2 once CASSTSGASGNTIYF TGTGCCAGCAGCACCTCAGGGGCTTCTGGAAACACCATATATTTT
TRBD1 TRBJ2-7 TRBV18 - CASCRDRGNEQYF TGTGCCAGTTGCCGGGACAGGGGGAACGAGCAGTACTTC
- TRBJ1-2 TRBV2 - CASSEDRTTYGYTF TGTGCCAGCAGTGAAGACAGGACTACCTATGGCTACACCTTC
TRBD1 TRBJ2-7 TRBV18 - CASSNRGQSYEQYF TGTGCCAGCTCGAACAGGGGGCAGTCCTACGAGCAGTACTTC